This is a list of T cell receptor beta chains from one sample in a study of control samples from healthy donors and cancer patients. Profiled with immunoSEQ multiplex PCR; TCRdb holds only in-frame clones, not every one. The sample consists of 390,000 or so clones, 80% to 95% of them appearing once. The sequenced material came from PBMCs. The source of these receptors is a man between 35 and 55 years old with head and neck cancer. The CDR3 runs from the conserved cysteine through the conserved F or W. The order of the fields is CDR3 protein, CDR3 DNA, J gene, D gene, clone size, V gene. D genes are given only for firm matches. The size entry is marked missing in some rows and otherwise reads once, few, many or a size class.

CDR3 protein: CASSVADVNYEQYF; CDR3 DNA: TGTGCCAGCAGCGTAGCGGACGTAAACTACGAGCAGTACTTC; J gene: TRBJ2-7; D gene: -; clone size: -; V gene: TRBV9
CDR3 protein: CASSLGTLRQGHSGNTIYF; CDR3 DNA: TGTGCCAGCAGCTTAGGGACTCTTCGGCAGGGACACTCTGGAAACACCATATATTTT; J gene: TRBJ1-3; D gene: -; clone size: -; V gene: TRBV7-9
CDR3 protein: CASSLGVAGSPYEQYF; CDR3 DNA: TGTGCCAGCAGTCTTGGGGTGGCGGGGTCGCCCTACGAGCAGTACTTC; J gene: TRBJ2-7; D gene: -; clone size: -; V gene: TRBV27
CDR3 protein: CSVGGQGLGGYTF; CDR3 DNA: TGCAGCGTTGGGGGACAGGGGTTGGGTGGCTACACCTTC; J gene: TRBJ1-2; D gene: TRBD1; clone size: -; V gene: TRBV29-1
CDR3 protein: CASYRRTENTEAFF; CDR3 DNA: TGTGCCAGCTATCGGCGGACGGAGAACACTGAAGCTTTCTTT; J gene: TRBJ1-1; D gene: -; clone size: -; V gene: TRBV28
CDR3 protein: CASSSGTRYGYTF; CDR3 DNA: TGTGCCAGCAGCTCGGGCACGCGGTATGGCTACACCTTC; J gene: TRBJ1-2; D gene: -; clone size: -; V gene: TRBV5-6
CDR3 protein: CASSPPTDSGANVLTF; CDR3 DNA: TGTGCCAGCTCACCACCAACGGATTCTGGGGCCAACGTCCTGACTTTC; J gene: TRBJ2-6; D gene: -; clone size: -; V gene: TRBV18
CDR3 protein: CASSFGQQGKQQFF; CDR3 DNA: TGTGCCAGCAGCTTCGGTCAACAGGGCAAGCAGCAGTTCTTC; J gene: TRBJ2-1; D gene: -; clone size: -; V gene: TRBV7-9
CDR3 protein: CASSVVGGADTQYF; CDR3 DNA: TGTGCCAGCAGCGTAGTGGGCGGGGCAGATACGCAGTATTTT; J gene: TRBJ2-3; D gene: -; clone size: once; V gene: TRBV9
CDR3 protein: CASSLLRQGEQFF; CDR3 DNA: TGTGCCAGCAGTTTATTACGGCAGGGAGAGCAGTTCTTC; J gene: TRBJ2-1; D gene: -; clone size: -; V gene: TRBV27
CDR3 protein: CASSATTGPRDTQYF; CDR3 DNA: TGTGCCAGCAGTGCCACCACCGGTCCGAGAGATACGCAGTATTTT; J gene: TRBJ2-3; D gene: -; clone size: -; V gene: TRBV6-4
CDR3 protein: CASSAGFSASYEQYF; CDR3 DNA: TGTGCCAGCAGCGCGGGCTTTTCTGCCTCCTACGAGCAGTACTTC; J gene: TRBJ2-7; D gene: -; clone size: -; V gene: TRBV5-4
CDR3 protein: CASSWRRLSGNTIYF; CDR3 DNA: TGCGCCAGCAGCTGGAGACGGCTCTCTGGAAACACCATATATTTT; J gene: TRBJ1-3; D gene: -; clone size: -; V gene: TRBV5-1
CDR3 protein: CASSSGGRETQYF; CDR3 DNA: TGCGCCAGCAGCTCCGGGGGGAGAGAGACCCAGTACTTC; J gene: TRBJ2-5; D gene: TRBD2; clone size: -; V gene: TRBV5-1
CDR3 protein: CASSSGSSNQPQHF; CDR3 DNA: TGTGCCAGCAGCTCCGGGAGTAGCAATCAGCCCCAGCATTTT; J gene: TRBJ1-5; D gene: -; clone size: -; V gene: TRBV9
CDR3 protein: CASSGGTWGRWF; CDR3 DNA: TGTGCCAGCAGTGGGGGCACGTGGGGACGGTGGTTT; J gene: TRBJ1-4; D gene: -; clone size: -; V gene: TRBV6-2/TRBV6-3
CDR3 protein: CASSFVLALQETQYF; CDR3 DNA: TGTGCCAGCAGCTTCGTACTAGCGTTACAAGAGACCCAGTACTTC; J gene: TRBJ2-5; D gene: TRBD2; clone size: -; V gene: TRBV11-2
CDR3 protein: CATSREAGPGRLFNSPLHF; CDR3 DNA: TGTGCCACCAGCAGAGAGGCTGGACCGGGGAGGCTATTCAATTCACCCCTCCACTTT; J gene: TRBJ1-6; D gene: -; clone size: -; V gene: TRBV15
CDR3 protein: CASSLVGLAGGYEQYF; CDR3 DNA: TGCGCCAGCAGCTTGGTCGGACTAGCGGGAGGGTACGAGCAGTACTTC; J gene: TRBJ2-7; D gene: TRBD2; clone size: few; V gene: TRBV5-1
CDR3 protein: CASSESGSNQPQHF; CDR3 DNA: TGTGCCAGCAGTGAGTCAGGTAGCAATCAGCCCCAGCATTTT; J gene: TRBJ1-5; D gene: -; clone size: -; V gene: TRBV6-1
CDR3 protein: CASSQRLAGETQYF; CDR3 DNA: TGTGCCAGCAGCCAACGCCTAGCGGGAGAGACCCAGTACTTC; J gene: TRBJ2-5; D gene: TRBD2; clone size: -; V gene: TRBV4-2
CDR3 protein: CASTPTMVAEAFF; CDR3 DNA: TGTGCCAGCACCCCGACTATGGTCGCTGAAGCTTTCTTT; J gene: TRBJ1-1; D gene: -; clone size: -; V gene: TRBV12-3/TRBV12-4
CDR3 protein: CASSIEGGTVVLWNSPLHF; CDR3 DNA: TGTGCCAGTAGTATAGAGGGCGGGACCGTCGTCCTATGGAATTCACCCCTCCACTTT; J gene: TRBJ1-6; D gene: -; clone size: -; V gene: TRBV19
CDR3 protein: CASRSPSDRGIEAFF; CDR3 DNA: TGTGCCAGCAGATCACCATCGGACAGGGGGATTGAAGCTTTCTTT; J gene: TRBJ1-1; D gene: TRBD1; clone size: -; V gene: TRBV6-5
CDR3 protein: CASRPGGSYGYTF; CDR3 DNA: TGTGCCAGCAGGCCAGGGGGGAGCTATGGCTACACCTTC; J gene: TRBJ1-2; D gene: TRBD1; clone size: once; V gene: TRBV6-5
CDR3 protein: CASSQDQTISNQPQHF; CDR3 DNA: TGCGCCAGCAGCCAAGATCAAACTATAAGCAATCAGCCCCAGCATTTT; J gene: TRBJ1-5; D gene: -; clone size: few; V gene: TRBV4-1
CDR3 protein: CAWSPTPASPYEQYF; CDR3 DNA: TGTGCCTGGAGTCCTACCCCGGCAAGCCCCTACGAGCAGTACTTC; J gene: TRBJ2-7; D gene: -; clone size: once; V gene: TRBV30
CDR3 protein: CASRANTGELFF; CDR3 DNA: TGTGCAAGCAGGGCGAACACCGGGGAGCTGTTTTTT; J gene: TRBJ2-2; D gene: -; clone size: -; V gene: TRBV10-3
CDR3 protein: CASSYSRDTLNYGYTF; CDR3 DNA: TGTGCCAGCAGTTACTCGAGGGACACACTCAACTATGGCTACACCTTC; J gene: TRBJ1-2; D gene: -; clone size: -; V gene: TRBV6-6
CDR3 protein: CASSGWAGEQYF; CDR3 DNA: TGTGCCAGCAGTGGGTGGGCAGGCGAGCAGTACTTC; J gene: TRBJ2-7; D gene: -; clone size: -; V gene: TRBV28
CDR3 protein: CASVGQTYYEQYF; CDR3 DNA: TGTGCCAGCGTGGGACAGACGTACTACGAGCAGTACTTC; J gene: TRBJ2-7; D gene: TRBD1; clone size: -; V gene: TRBV2
CDR3 protein: CASSLGEHTEAFF; CDR3 DNA: TGTGCCAGCTCACTTGGGGAGCACACTGAAGCTTTCTTT; J gene: TRBJ1-1; D gene: -; clone size: -; V gene: TRBV18
CDR3 protein: CASRKERGDPYNSPLHF; CDR3 DNA: TGTGCCAGCAGAAAGGAGCGGGGAGACCCCTATAATTCACCCCTCCACTTT; J gene: TRBJ1-6; D gene: -; clone size: -; V gene: TRBV5-6
CDR3 protein: CSSGAKNIQYF; CDR3 DNA: TGCAGTAGCGGAGCCAAAAACATTCAGTACTTC; J gene: TRBJ2-4; D gene: -; clone size: -; V gene: TRBV29-1
CDR3 protein: CASSLGSPSVGELFF; CDR3 DNA: TGTGCCAGCAGCTTAGGCAGCCCTTCCGTTGGGGAACTGTTTTTT; J gene: TRBJ1-4; D gene: -; clone size: -; V gene: TRBV11-2
CDR3 protein: CASSSDRREAFF; CDR3 DNA: TGCGCCAGCAGCTCCGACAGGAGGGAAGCTTTCTTT; J gene: TRBJ1-1; D gene: -; clone size: -; V gene: TRBV5-1
CDR3 protein: CASSVAGSSNQPQHF; CDR3 DNA: TGTGCCAGCAGCGTGGCGGGGTCTAGCAATCAGCCCCAGCATTTT; J gene: TRBJ1-5; D gene: -; clone size: -; V gene: TRBV7-9
CDR3 protein: CASSSGQDPYEQYF; CDR3 DNA: TGTGCCAGCAGTTCGGGACAGGACCCCTACGAGCAGTACTTC; J gene: TRBJ2-7; D gene: TRBD1; clone size: -; V gene: TRBV28
CDR3 protein: CASRTGRYTEAFF; CDR3 DNA: TGTGCCAGTAGGACAGGGAGGTACACTGAAGCTTTCTTT; J gene: TRBJ1-1; D gene: TRBD1; clone size: -; V gene: TRBV19
CDR3 protein: CASSPMNTEAFF; CDR3 DNA: TGTGCCAGCAGCCCGATGAACACTGAAGCTTTCTTT; J gene: TRBJ1-1; D gene: -; clone size: -; V gene: TRBV7-2
CDR3 protein: CASSQDRVSGNTIYF; CDR3 DNA: TGTGCCAGCAGCCAAGACAGGGTTTCTGGAAACACCATATATTTT; J gene: TRBJ1-3; D gene: TRBD1; clone size: -; V gene: TRBV11-2
CDR3 protein: CASSLGWAPGANVLTF; CDR3 DNA: TGTGCCAGCAGTTTAGGGTGGGCTCCTGGGGCCAACGTCCTGACTTTC; J gene: TRBJ2-6; D gene: -; clone size: -; V gene: TRBV28
CDR3 protein: CASSSSGRALSDTQYF; CDR3 DNA: TGTGCCAGCAGCTCTAGCGGGAGGGCCTTATCAGATACGCAGTATTTT; J gene: TRBJ2-3; D gene: TRBD2; clone size: -; V gene: TRBV7-3
CDR3 protein: CASSSAGTGYNF; CDR3 DNA: TGCGCCAGCAGCTCTGCCGGGACAGGGTATAACTTC; J gene: TRBJ2-7; D gene: TRBD1; clone size: once; V gene: TRBV5-1
CDR3 protein: CASSPGQGDYYGYTF; CDR3 DNA: TGTGCCAGCTCACCAGGACAGGGCGATTACTACGGCTACACCTTC; J gene: TRBJ1-2; D gene: TRBD1; clone size: -; V gene: TRBV18
CDR3 protein: CASSLGRNNEKLFF; CDR3 DNA: TGTGCCAGCAGTTTGGGACGGAATAATGAAAAACTGTTTTTT; J gene: TRBJ1-4; D gene: -; clone size: -; V gene: TRBV7-3
CDR3 protein: CSAHTAFF; CDR3 DNA: TGCAGTGCTCACACAGCTTTCTTT; J gene: TRBJ1-1; D gene: -; clone size: few; V gene: TRBV20-1
CDR3 protein: CASSGVNTGELFF; CDR3 DNA: TGTGCCTCTTCAGGGGTAAACACCGGGGAGCTGTTTTTT; J gene: TRBJ2-2; D gene: -; clone size: -; V gene: TRBV10-3
CDR3 protein: CASSRTSGYNEQFF; CDR3 DNA: TGTGCCAGCAGCCGGACTAGCGGATACAATGAGCAGTTCTTC; J gene: TRBJ2-1; D gene: TRBD2; clone size: -; V gene: TRBV3-1/TRBV3-2
CDR3 protein: CASSNKSRETQYF; CDR3 DNA: TGTGCCAGCAGCAACAAATCCCGGGAGACCCAGTACTTC; J gene: TRBJ2-5; D gene: -; clone size: -; V gene: TRBV21-1
CDR3 protein: CAISFGSGRVSDNEQFF; CDR3 DNA: TGTGCCATCAGTTTCGGTAGCGGGAGGGTAAGCGACAATGAGCAGTTCTTC; J gene: TRBJ2-1; D gene: TRBD2; clone size: -; V gene: TRBV10-3
CDR3 protein: CASSLVPGQGNTEAFF; CDR3 DNA: TGTGCCAGCAGCTTGGTACCGGGACAGGGGAACACTGAAGCTTTCTTT; J gene: TRBJ1-1; D gene: TRBD1; clone size: once; V gene: TRBV5-5
CDR3 protein: CASSSAFWYEQYF; CDR3 DNA: TGTGCCAGCAGTTCGGCCTTCTGGTACGAGCAGTACTTC; J gene: TRBJ2-7; D gene: -; clone size: -; V gene: TRBV27
CDR3 protein: CASSPLTGGDTEAFF; CDR3 DNA: TGTGCCAGCTCACCATTGACAGGGGGAGACACTGAAGCTTTCTTT; J gene: TRBJ1-1; D gene: TRBD1; clone size: -; V gene: TRBV18
CDR3 protein: CASSMGLAGALYEQYF; CDR3 DNA: TGTGCCAGCAGCATGGGACTAGCGGGAGCTCTCTACGAGCAGTACTTC; J gene: TRBJ2-7; D gene: TRBD2; clone size: once; V gene: TRBV9
CDR3 protein: CASSPGDRGNGADTQYF; CDR3 DNA: TGTGCCAGCTCACCGGGGGACAGGGGGAATGGAGCAGATACGCAGTATTTT; J gene: TRBJ2-3; D gene: TRBD1; clone size: -; V gene: TRBV18
CDR3 protein: CASSDGGLGTDTQYF; CDR3 DNA: TGTGCCAGCAGTGACGGTGGACTGGGCACAGATACGCAGTATTTT; J gene: TRBJ2-3; D gene: -; clone size: -; V gene: TRBV6-4